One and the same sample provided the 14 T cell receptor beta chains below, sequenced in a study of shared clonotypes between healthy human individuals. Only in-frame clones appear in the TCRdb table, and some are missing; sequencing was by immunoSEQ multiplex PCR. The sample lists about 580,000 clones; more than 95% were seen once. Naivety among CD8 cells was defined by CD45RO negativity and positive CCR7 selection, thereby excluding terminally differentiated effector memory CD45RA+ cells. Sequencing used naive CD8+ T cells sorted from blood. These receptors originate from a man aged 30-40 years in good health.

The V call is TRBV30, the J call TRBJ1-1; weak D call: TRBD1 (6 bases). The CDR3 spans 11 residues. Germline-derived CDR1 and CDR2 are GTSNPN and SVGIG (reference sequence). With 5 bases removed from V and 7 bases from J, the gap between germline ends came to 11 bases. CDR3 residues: CAWSEGGEAFF. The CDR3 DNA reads TGTGCCTGGTCCGAAGGGGGTGAAGCTTTCTTT.

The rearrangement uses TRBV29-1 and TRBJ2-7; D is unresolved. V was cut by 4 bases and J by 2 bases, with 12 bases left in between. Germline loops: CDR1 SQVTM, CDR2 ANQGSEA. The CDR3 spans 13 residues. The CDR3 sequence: CSVGGTDPYEQYF. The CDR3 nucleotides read TGCAGCGTTGGGGGAACAGACCCCTACGAGCAGTACTTC.

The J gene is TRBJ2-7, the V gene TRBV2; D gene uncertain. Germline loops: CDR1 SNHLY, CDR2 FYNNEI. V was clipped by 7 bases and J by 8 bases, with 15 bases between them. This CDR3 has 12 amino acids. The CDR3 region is CASTDSSAKQYF. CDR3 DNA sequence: TGTGCCAGCACCGACTCCTCCGCCAAGCAGTACTTC.

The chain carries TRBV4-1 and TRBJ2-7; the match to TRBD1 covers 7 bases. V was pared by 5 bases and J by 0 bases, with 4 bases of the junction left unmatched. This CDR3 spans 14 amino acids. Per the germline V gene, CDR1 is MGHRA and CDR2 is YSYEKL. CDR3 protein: CASSTTGDSYEQYF. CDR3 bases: TGCGCCAGCAGCACCACAGGGGACTCCTACGAGCAGTACTTC.

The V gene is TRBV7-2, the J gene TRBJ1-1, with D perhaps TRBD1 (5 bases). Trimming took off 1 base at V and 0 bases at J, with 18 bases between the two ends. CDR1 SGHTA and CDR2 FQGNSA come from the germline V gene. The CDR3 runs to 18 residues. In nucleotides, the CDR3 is TGTGCCAGCAGCTTAGACGGAAGAGGGGTCTGGGTGAACACTGAAGCTTTCTTT. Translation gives CASSLDGRGVWVNTEAFF.

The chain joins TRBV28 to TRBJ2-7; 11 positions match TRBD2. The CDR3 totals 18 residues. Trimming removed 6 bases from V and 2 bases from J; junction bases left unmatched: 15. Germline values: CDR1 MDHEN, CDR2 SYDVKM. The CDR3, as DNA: TGTGCCAGCAGCCCCGGTACTAGCGGGAGATATTTGGCCTACGAGCAGTACTTC. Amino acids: CASSPGTSGRYLAYEQYF.

In DNA form, the CDR3 reads TGTGCCAGCAGCTTGGTTTTTCAGGGCTCTAGCACAGATACGCAGTATTTT. Protein product: CASSLVFQGSSTDTQYF. The chain has TRBV5-5 and TRBJ2-3, with D maybe TRBD1 (5 bases). Germline-derived CDR1 and CDR2 are SGHKS and YYEKEE (reference sequence). The V gene lost 0 bases and the J gene lost 0 bases, with 14 bases spanning the gap. CDR3 size: 17 residues.

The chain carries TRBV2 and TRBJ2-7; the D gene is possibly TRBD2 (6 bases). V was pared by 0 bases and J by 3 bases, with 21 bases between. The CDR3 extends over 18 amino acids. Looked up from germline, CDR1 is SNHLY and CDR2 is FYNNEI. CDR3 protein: CASSEALLGGGINYEQYF. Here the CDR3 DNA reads TGTGCCAGCAGTGAAGCGCTTCTTGGGGGAGGAATAAACTACGAGCAGTACTTC. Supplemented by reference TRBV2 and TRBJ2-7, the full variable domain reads EPEVTQTPSHQVTQMGQEVILRCVPISNHLYFYWYRQILGQKVEFLVSFYNNEISEKSEIFDDQFSVERPDGSNFTLKIRSTKLEDSAMYFCASSEALLGGGINYEQYFGPGTRLTVT.

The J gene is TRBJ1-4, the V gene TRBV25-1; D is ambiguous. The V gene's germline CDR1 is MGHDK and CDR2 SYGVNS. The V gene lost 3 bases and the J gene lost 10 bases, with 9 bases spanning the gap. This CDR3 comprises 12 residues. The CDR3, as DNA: TGTGCCAGCAGTGATGGGGATGGAAAACTGTTTTTT. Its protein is CASSDGDGKLFF. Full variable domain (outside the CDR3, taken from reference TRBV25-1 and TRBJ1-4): EADIYQTPRYLVIGTGKKITLECSQTMGHDKMYWYQQDPGMELHLIHYSYGVNSTEKGDLSSESTVSRIRTEHFPLTLESARPSHTSQYLCASSDGDGKLFFGSGTQLSVL.

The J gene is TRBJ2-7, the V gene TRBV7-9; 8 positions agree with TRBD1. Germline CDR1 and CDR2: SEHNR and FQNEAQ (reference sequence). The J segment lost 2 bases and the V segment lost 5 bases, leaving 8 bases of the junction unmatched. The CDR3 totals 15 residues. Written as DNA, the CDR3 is TGTGCCAGCAGCCCCAGACAGGGGATAACCTACGAGCAGTACTTC. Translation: CASSPRQGITYEQYF.

DNA of the CDR3: TGTGCCAGCAGCCACCGGGTGCAGGGGACTAATGAAAAACTGTTTTTT. This translates into CASSHRVQGTNEKLFF. The chain employs TRBV14 and TRBJ1-4; TRBD1 is a possible D gene (6 bases). CDR3 length equals 16 residues. V was trimmed by 3 bases and J by 2 bases, leaving 13 bases between them. CDR1 is SGHDN and CDR2 is FVKESK in the germline V gene.

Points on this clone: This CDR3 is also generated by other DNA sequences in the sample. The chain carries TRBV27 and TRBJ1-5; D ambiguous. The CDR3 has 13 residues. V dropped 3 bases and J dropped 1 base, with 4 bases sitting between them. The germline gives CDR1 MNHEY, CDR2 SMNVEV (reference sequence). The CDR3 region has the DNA TGTGCCAGCAGTTTCTCGAGCAATCAGCCCCAGCATTTT. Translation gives CASSFSSNQPQHF.

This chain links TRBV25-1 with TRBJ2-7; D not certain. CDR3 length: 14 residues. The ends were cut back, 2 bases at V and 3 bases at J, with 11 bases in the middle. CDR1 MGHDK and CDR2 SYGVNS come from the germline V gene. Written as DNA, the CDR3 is TGTGCCAGCAGTGAACCTGGGCTGAACTACGAGCAGTACTTC. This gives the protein CASSEPGLNYEQYF.

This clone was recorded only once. The CDR3 nucleotides read TGCAGCGTTGAACTTCTAGCGGAAGATACGCAGTATTTT. Translation gives CSVELLAEDTQYF. The V gene is TRBV29-1, the J gene TRBJ2-3, with TRBD2 matching over 7 bases. The CDR3 is 13 amino acids. In germline, CDR1 is SQVTM, CDR2 ANQGSEA. The V segment lost 2 bases and the J segment 5 bases; nucleotides outside the gene matches: 4.